This T cell receptor beta chain was identified during a study of OX40 agonist ivuxolimab in advanced cancers. Study in general: Enrolled patients in dose escalation had cancers that were hepatocellular carcinoma, melanoma, renal cell or head and neck cancer. General study points: Among T cells, CD8+ cells averaged more expanded clones than CD4+ cells.

Concerning this clone itself: The antigen is unknown.

Autoimmune disease history or systemic immunosuppression barred patients. Blood draws occurred at baseline, cycle 4 day 1, and cycle 7 day 1. The data were produced by immunoSEQ multiplex PCR, yet TCRdb's version contains in-frame clones alone and is incomplete. The table lists roughly 92,000 clones, 70% to 90% of them singletons, with less than 1.5% in the top ten. Germline CDR1 and CDR2: SGHRS and YFSETQ. Trimming took 1 base from V and 0 from J, leaving 8 bases between them. This CDR3 is 14 amino acids long. The TCR was taken from an adult with an advanced solid tumor such as melanoma, head and neck, liver or kidney cancer. The input for sequencing was CD4+ or CD8+ T cells sorted from blood, taken in a trial of the OX40 agonist ivuxolimab. J is TRBJ2-7 and V is TRBV5-1; weak D call: TRBD1 (5 bases). The CDR3 is CASSLQGNSYEQYF. The CDR3 nucleotides read TGCGCCAGCAGCTTGCAGGGCAACTCCTACGAGCAGTACTTC.